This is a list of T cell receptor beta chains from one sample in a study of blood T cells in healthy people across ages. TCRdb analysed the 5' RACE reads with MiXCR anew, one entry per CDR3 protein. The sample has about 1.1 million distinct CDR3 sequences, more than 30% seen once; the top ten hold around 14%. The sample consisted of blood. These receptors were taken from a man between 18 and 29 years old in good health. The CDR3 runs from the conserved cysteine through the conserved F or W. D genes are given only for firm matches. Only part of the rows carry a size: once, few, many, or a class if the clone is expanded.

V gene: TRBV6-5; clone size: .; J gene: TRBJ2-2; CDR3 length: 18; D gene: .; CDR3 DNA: TGTGCCAGCAGTTACTCGAGGGCCGACAGGCCGAACACCGGGGAGCTGTTTTTT; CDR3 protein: CASSYSRADRPNTGELFF
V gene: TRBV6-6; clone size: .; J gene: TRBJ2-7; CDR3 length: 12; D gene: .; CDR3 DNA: TGTGTCCTAGGTCGTGAAGGGTCCGAGCAGTACTTC; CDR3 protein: CVLGREGSEQYF
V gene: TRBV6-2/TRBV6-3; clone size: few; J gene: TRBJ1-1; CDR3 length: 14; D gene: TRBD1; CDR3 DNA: TGTGCCAGCAGTTACGGAGGGGGCCCCACTGAAGCTTTCTTT; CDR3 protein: CASSYGGGPTEAFF
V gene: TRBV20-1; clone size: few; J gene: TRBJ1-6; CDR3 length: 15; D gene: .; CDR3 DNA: TGCAGTGCTAGGGCTTCGGCAGGACATAATTCACCCCTCCACTTT; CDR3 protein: CSARASAGHNSPLHF
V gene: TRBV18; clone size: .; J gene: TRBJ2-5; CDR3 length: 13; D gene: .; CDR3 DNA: TGTGCCAGCTCACCGAGCGGAGTCGAGACCCAGTACTTC; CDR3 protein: CASSPSGVETQYF
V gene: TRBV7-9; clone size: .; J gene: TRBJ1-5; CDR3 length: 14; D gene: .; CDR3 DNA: TGTGCCAGCAGCGCCCCCGGGCTTGGTCAGCCCCAGCATTTT; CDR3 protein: CASSAPGLGQPQHF
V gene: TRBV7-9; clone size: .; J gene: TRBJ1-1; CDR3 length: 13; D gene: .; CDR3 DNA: TGTGCCAGCAGCTTTCCCCTCGGGGATGAAGCTTTCTTT; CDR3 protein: CASSFPLGDEAFF
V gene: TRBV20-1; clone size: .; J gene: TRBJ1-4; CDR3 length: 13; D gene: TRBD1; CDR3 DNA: TGCAGTGCTAGAAGCACAGGGGGTGAAAAACTGTTTTTT; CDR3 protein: CSARSTGGEKLFF
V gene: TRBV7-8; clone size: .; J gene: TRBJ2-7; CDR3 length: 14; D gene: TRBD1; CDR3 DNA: TGTGCCAGCAGCGACGGGACAGCTGCCTACGAGCAGTACTTC; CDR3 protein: CASSDGTAAYEQYF
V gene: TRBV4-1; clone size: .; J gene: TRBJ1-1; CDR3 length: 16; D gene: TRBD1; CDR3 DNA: TGCGCCAGCAGCCAACGCCGACAGGGGCTGGACACTGAAGCTTTCTTT; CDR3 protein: CASSQRRQGLDTEAFF
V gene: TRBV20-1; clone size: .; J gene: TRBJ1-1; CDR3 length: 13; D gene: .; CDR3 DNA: TGCAGTGCTTCGGACAACTTGGACACTGAAGCTTTCTTT; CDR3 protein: CSASDNLDTEAFF
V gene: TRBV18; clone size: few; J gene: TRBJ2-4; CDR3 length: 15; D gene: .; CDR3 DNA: TGTGCCAGCTCACCGCAGGCTGATACCAAAAACATTCAGTACTTC; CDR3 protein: CASSPQADTKNIQYF
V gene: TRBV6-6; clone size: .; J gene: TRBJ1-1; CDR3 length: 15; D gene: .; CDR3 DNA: TGTGCCAGCAGTTACTCGCCTTACAGCAACACTAAAGCTTTCTTT; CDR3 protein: CASSYSPYSNTKAFF
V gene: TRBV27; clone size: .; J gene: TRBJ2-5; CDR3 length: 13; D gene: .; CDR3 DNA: TGTGCCAGCAGTTTCAACCACCAAGAGACCCAGTACTTC; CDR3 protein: CASSFNHQETQYF
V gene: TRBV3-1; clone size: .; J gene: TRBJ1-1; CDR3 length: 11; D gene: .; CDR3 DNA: TGTGCTAGCAGCCAAGAGACAGAAGCTTTCTTT; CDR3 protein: CASSQETEAFF
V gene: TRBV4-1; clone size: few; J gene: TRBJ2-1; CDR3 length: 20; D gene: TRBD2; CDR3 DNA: TGCGCCAGCAGCCAAGACTCGTTCGGACCTGCTAGCGGGGTAGTAAATGAGCAGTTCTTC; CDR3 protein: CASSQDSFGPASGVVNEQFF
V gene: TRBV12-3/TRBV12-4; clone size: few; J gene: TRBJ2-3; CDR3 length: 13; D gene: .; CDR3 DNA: TGTGCCAACTCTTTGGGGACTTCAGATACGCAGTATTTT; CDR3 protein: CANSLGTSDTQYF
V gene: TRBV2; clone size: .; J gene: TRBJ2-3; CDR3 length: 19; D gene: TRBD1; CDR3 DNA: TGTGCCAGCAGTGAAGCGAAGGGTGTGGGGACAGGGGTTCCAGATACGCAGTATTTT; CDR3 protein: CASSEAKGVGTGVPDTQYF
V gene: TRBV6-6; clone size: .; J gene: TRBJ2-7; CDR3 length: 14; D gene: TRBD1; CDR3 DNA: TGTGCCAGTAGTTACGAACAGGGGATGTACGAGCAGTACTTC; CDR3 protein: CASSYEQGMYEQYF
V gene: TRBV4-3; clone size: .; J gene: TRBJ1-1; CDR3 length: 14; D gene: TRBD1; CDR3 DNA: TGCGCCAGCAGCCGCATCACAGGGGGCACTGAAGCTTTCTTT; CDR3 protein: CASSRITGGTEAFF
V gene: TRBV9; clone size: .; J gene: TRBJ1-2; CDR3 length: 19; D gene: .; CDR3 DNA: TGTGCCAGCAGCCTAGGGTCCCTAATAAGGGACACCACAAACTATGGCTACACCTTC; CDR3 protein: CASSLGSLIRDTTNYGYTF
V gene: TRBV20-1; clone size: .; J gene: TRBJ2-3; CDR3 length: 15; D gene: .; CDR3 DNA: TGCAGTGCTAGAAACTTAGTGGGGAAGCCAGATACGCAGTATTTT; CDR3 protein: CSARNLVGKPDTQYF
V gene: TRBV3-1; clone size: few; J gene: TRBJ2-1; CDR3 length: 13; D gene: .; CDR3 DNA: TGTGCCAGCAGCCAATTGGCCCTTGGTGAGCAGTTCTTC; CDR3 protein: CASSQLALGEQFF
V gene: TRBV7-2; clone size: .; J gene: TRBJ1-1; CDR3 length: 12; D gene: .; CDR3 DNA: TGTGCCAGCAGACTAACAGCCACTGAAGCTTTCTTT; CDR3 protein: CASRLTATEAFF
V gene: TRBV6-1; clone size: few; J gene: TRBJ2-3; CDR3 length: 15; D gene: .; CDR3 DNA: TGTGCCAGCAGTGAAACGGGGGCCACCACAGATACGCAGTATTTT; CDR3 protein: CASSETGATTDTQYF
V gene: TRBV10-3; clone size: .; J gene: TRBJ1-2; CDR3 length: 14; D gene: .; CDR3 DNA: TGTGCCATCAGTGAGTCGGTGGGTGTAGATGGCTACACCTTC; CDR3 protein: CAISESVGVDGYTF
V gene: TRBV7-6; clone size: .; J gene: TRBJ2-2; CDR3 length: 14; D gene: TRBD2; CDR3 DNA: TGTGCCAGCAGCTCCCGGGGGGAACCTGGGGAGCTGTTTTTT; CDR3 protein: CASSSRGEPGELFF
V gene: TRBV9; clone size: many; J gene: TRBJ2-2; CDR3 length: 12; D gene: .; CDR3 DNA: TGTGCCAGCAGCGTATCACGGGGGGAGCTGTTTTTT; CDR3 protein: CASSVSRGELFF
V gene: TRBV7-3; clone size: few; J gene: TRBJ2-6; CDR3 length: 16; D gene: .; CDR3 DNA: TGTGCCAGCAGCTTAATAAATCTGTCCGGGGCCAACGTCCTGACTTTC; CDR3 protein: CASSLINLSGANVLTF
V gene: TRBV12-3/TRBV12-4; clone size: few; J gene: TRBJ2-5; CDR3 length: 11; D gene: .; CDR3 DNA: TGTGCCAGCAGCCTAACGGTGACCCAGTACTTC; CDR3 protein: CASSLTVTQYF
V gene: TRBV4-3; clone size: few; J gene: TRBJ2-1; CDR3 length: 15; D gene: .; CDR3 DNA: TGCGCCAGCAGCCAAGAACCGTCAGGCCACAATGAGCAGTTCTTC; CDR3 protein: CASSQEPSGHNEQFF
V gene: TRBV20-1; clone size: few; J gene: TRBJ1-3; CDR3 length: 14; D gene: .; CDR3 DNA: TGCAGTGCCATCGGGACTGGCCCTGGAAACACCATATATTTT; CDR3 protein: CSAIGTGPGNTIYF
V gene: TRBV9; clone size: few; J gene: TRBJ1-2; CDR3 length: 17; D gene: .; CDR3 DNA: TGTGCCAGCAGCGCACACGTGGGGGGCAGTAGCAACTATGGCTACACCTTC; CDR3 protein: CASSAHVGGSSNYGYTF
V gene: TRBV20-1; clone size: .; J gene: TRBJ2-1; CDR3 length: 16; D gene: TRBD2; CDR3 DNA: TGCAGTGCTAGCCCCCCGGGACTAGCGGGGCGCAGTGAGCAGTTCTTC; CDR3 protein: CSASPPGLAGRSEQFF
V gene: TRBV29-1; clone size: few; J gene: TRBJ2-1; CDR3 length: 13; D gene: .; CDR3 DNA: TGCAGCGTACTAGCCCCTCTTACGAATGAGCAGTTCTTC; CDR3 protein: CSVLAPLTNEQFF
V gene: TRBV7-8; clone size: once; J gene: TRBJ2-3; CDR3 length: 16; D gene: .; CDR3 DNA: TGTGCCAGCAGCTTAGTTAGGGACCGAGCGGGAGATACGCAGTATTTT; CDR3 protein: CASSLVRDRAGDTQYF
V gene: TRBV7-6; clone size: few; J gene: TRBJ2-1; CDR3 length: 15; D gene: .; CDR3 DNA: TGTGCCAGCAGCCCCGACTGGGCAGTGTACAATGAGCAGTTCTTC; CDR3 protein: CASSPDWAVYNEQFF
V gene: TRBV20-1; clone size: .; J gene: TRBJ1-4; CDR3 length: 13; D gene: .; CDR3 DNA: TGCCGTGCGGCGGCCCCACTTAATGAAAAACTGTTTTTT; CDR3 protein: CRAAAPLNEKLFF
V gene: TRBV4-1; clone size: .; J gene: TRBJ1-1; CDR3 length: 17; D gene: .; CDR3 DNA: TGCGCCAGCAGCCACTTAGTGGTGACAGATATGAACACTGAAGCTTTCTTT; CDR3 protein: CASSHLVVTDMNTEAFF
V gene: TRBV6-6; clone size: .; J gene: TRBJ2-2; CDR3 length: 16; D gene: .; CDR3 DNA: TGTGCCAGCAGCCTTGGGGGGTGGGGGAGCACCGGGGAGCTGTTTTTT; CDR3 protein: CASSLGGWGSTGELFF
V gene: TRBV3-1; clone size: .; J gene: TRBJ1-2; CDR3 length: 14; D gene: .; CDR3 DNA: TGTGCCAGCAGCTTATGGGGGGGGTCCGATGGCTACACCTTC; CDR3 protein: CASSLWGGSDGYTF
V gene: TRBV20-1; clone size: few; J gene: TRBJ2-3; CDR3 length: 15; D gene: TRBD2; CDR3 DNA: TGCAGTGCTAGTTCGGGGGGAGGGGGCACAGATACGCAGTATTTT; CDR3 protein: CSASSGGGGTDTQYF
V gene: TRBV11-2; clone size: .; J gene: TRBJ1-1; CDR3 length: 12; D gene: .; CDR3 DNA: TGTGCCAGCAGCTTAGTTTACGCTGAAGCTTTCTTT; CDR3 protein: CASSLVYAEAFF
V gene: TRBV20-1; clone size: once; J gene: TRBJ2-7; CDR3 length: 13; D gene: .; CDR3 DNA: TGCAGTGCTCCGAGAACGGGGGTCTACGAGCAGTACTTC; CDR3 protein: CSAPRTGVYEQYF
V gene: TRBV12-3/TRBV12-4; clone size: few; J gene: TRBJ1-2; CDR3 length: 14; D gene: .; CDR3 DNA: TGTGCCAGCAGTTTACGAGGAAAGACCTATGGCTACACCTTC; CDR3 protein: CASSLRGKTYGYTF
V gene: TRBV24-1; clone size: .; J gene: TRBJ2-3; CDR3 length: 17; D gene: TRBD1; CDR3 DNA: TGTGCCACCAGTGACGTCTCCGGGACAGGGGTTGCAGATACGCAGTATTTT; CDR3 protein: CATSDVSGTGVADTQYF
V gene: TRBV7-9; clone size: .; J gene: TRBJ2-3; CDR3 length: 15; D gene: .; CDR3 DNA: TGTGCCAGCAGCTTCTGGGAGACTAGCACAGATACGCAGTATTTT; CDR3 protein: CASSFWETSTDTQYF
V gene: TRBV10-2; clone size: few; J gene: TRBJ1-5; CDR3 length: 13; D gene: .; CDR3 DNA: TGCGCCAGCATGGCGACCAGCAATCAGCCCCAGCATTTT; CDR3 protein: CASMATSNQPQHF
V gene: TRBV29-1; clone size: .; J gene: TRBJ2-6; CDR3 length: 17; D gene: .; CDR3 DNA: TGCAGCGTTGAAGCGAGAACAGATGTCTCTGGGGCCAACGTCCTGACTTTC; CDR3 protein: CSVEARTDVSGANVLTF
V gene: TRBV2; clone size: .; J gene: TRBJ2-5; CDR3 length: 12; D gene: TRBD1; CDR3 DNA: TGTCCCAGCTTGGGGACAGGAGAGACCCAGGACTTC; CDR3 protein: CPSLGTGETQDF